The rows below give T cell receptor beta chains drawn from one sample of a study of blood T cell repertoires in COVID-19. Using immunoSEQ multiplex PCR, the repertoire was profiled, and TCRdb retains in-frame clones only, with some absent. The data show 150,000 to 200,000 clones, 80% to 95% seen once. Source material: peripheral blood. These receptors all come from a young man with COVID-19, enrolled during active disease. CDR3s include the opening cysteine and the closing phenylalanine or tryptophan.

J: TRBJ2-5; V: TRBV6-2/TRBV6-3; CDR3: CASSYSSRTGFVETQYF
J: TRBJ1-4; V: TRBV28; CDR3: CASSPLQGDGEKLFF
J: TRBJ1-6; V: TRBV7-9; CDR3: CASSFPGRESPLHF
J: TRBJ2-1; V: TRBV29-1; CDR3: CSVRLAAFPSSYNEQFF
J: TRBJ2-1; V: TRBV24-1; CDR3: CATSVGGIYSYNEQFF
J: TRBJ2-7; V: TRBV2; CDR3: CASSQTGDEQYF
J: TRBJ1-4; V: TRBV20-1; CDR3: CSASRLIAGEAEKLFF
J: TRBJ2-7; V: TRBV11-3; CDR3: CASSLGGRQYF
J: TRBJ2-7; V: TRBV19; CDR3: CATKGTRGGSYEQYF
J: TRBJ2-1; V: TRBV9; CDR3: CASSEQGLYNEQFF
J: TRBJ2-1; V: TRBV15; CDR3: CATSRVPRQGGLTYNEQFF
J: TRBJ1-1; V: TRBV28; CDR3: CASSLGGSGTEAFF
J: TRBJ1-3; V: TRBV11-3; CDR3: CASRSPQGSGNTIYF
J: TRBJ2-7; V: TRBV19; CDR3: CASSNRQGRYEQYF
J: TRBJ2-7; V: TRBV2; CDR3: CASTGQGSSYEQYF
J: TRBJ2-1; V: TRBV28; CDR3: CATSSGGRGEQFF
J: TRBJ1-4; V: TRBV28; CDR3: CASRSTGSANEKLFF
J: TRBJ2-7; V: TRBV7-9; CDR3: CASSLVGRYEQYF
J: TRBJ2-5; V: TRBV12-5; CDR3: CASGTPGQETQYF
J: TRBJ2-7; V: TRBV5-4; CDR3: CASSRPLGQAYEQYF
J: TRBJ1-1; V: TRBV28; CDR3: CASSLDLNTEAFF
J: TRBJ2-2; V: TRBV6-5; CDR3: CASPGVINTGELFF
J: TRBJ1-1; V: TRBV11-2; CDR3: CASSLAAGGMNTEAFF
J: TRBJ1-2; V: TRBV24-1; CDR3: CATSGQSYGYTF
J: TRBJ2-5; V: TRBV28; CDR3: CASSIARETQYF
J: TRBJ2-3; V: TRBV5-1; CDR3: CASSLGQAGADTQYF
J: TRBJ2-5; V: TRBV5-4; CDR3: CASSFGLSGETQYF
J: TRBJ2-2; V: TRBV27; CDR3: CASSIGLYTGELFF
J: TRBJ1-6; V: TRBV19; CDR3: CASGEGRNSPLHF
J: TRBJ1-1; V: TRBV20-1; CDR3: CSAARGAEAFF
J: TRBJ1-1; V: TRBV6-1; CDR3: CASSEPGQPSTEAFF
J: TRBJ2-7; V: TRBV18; CDR3: CASSPSEEYEQYF
J: TRBJ1-6; V: TRBV19; CDR3: CASSISTGGFLGSPLHF
J: TRBJ2-5; V: TRBV15; CDR3: CATSRDLVAGQETQYF
J: TRBJ2-3; V: TRBV29-1; CDR3: CSVAGTSTDTQYF
J: TRBJ2-7; V: TRBV18; CDR3: CASSPARELHEQYF
J: TRBJ1-1; V: TRBV6-2/TRBV6-3; CDR3: CASSRQGIPTEAFF
J: TRBJ2-2; V: TRBV28; CDR3: CASSSGQGPANTGELFF